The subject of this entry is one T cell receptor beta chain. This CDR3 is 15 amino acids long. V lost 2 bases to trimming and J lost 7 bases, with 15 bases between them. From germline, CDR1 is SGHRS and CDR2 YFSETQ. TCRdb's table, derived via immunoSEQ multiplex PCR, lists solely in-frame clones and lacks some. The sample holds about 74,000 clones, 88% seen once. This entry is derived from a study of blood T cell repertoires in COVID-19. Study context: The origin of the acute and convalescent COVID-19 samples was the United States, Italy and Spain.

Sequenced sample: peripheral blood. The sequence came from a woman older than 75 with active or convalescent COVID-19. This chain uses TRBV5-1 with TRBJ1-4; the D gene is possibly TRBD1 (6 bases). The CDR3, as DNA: TGCGCCAGCAGCTTCCAGGGGAGAGACGTTGAAAAACTGTTTTTT. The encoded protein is CASSFQGRDVEKLFF.